This T cell receptor beta chain was profiled in a study of beta chain features in type 1 diabetes. General observations from the study: For Type 1 diabetes patients, all four CD4+ subsets carried TCRB CDR3s that were moderately but significantly shorter.

The count of this clone is one. Its specificity is unknown. The germline CDR1 and CDR2 sequences are MNHEY and SVGAGI. This CDR3 comprises 15 residues. Trimming shortened V by 8 bases and J by 0 bases, and 11 bases separated the two germline ends. Every isolated RNA sample was fully reverse transcribed, so sequencing captured expressed TCRB transcripts. Method: immunoSEQ multiplex PCR; TCRdb's copy keeps in-frame clones and lacks some. This table has fewer than 55,000 clones, less than 55% appearing once. The chain couples TRBV6-5 to TRBJ2-6; perhaps TRBD1 as D (5 bases). The receptor was derived from a man aged 30-40 years with type 1 diabetes. Sequencing used Tregs from blood. CDR3 in amino acids: CASQKGNSGANVLTF. Here the CDR3 DNA reads TGTGCCAGCCAAAAGGGGAACTCTGGGGCCAACGTCCTGACTTTC.